These 4 T cell receptor beta chains were all obtained from the same sample, sequenced in a study of blood T cells in healthy people across ages. A second PCR, run for about 7 to 11 cycles, used a sample-barcoded 5' primer plus a J-beta primer mix. Each CDR3 protein is one row after TCRdb ran MiXCR on the 5' RACE reads. The sample consists of 780,000 or so distinct CDR3 sequences, approximately 53% of them appearing once. The specimen sequenced was blood. The receptor source for this set is a man aged 40-49 years in good health.

V and J are TRBV10-3 and TRBJ2-1; the match to TRBD2 covers 10 bases. Germline assignment: CDR1 ENHRY and CDR2 SYGVKD. Trimming cost V 4 bases and J 1 base; bases outside gene matches: 7. The CDR3 runs 17 residues. For the CDR3, the DNA is TGTGCCATCAGTGGATCTAGCGGGGGACCTTCCTACAATGAGCAGTTCTTC. Protein product: CAISGSSGGPSYNEQFF.

This chain connects TRBV6-4 to TRBJ2-1, with 8 bases matching TRBD2. The germline CDR1 and CDR2 sequences are MRHNA and SNTAGT. J lost 4 bases, V lost 5 bases, and 10 bases had no gene match. This CDR3 is 16 amino acids long. The CDR3, as DNA: TGTGCCAGCAGTATTCTCAGCGGGAGAGGTTACAATGAGCAGTTCTTC. Translation gives CASSILSGRGYNEQFF.

The rearrangement links TRBV4-1 to TRBJ1-6, with D unresolved. The germline V and J ends were trimmed by 1 base and 7 bases, with 11 bases remaining between them. The germline V gene has CDR1 MGHRA and CDR2 YSYEKL. This CDR3 comprises 15 residues. The CDR3 DNA is TGCGCCAGCAGCCAAGTTGTCATGAGAAATTCACCCCTCCACTTT. This translates into CASSQVVMRNSPLHF.

The chain uses TRBV19 and TRBJ1-2, with TRBD1 matching over 9 bases. V trimming: 11 bases; J trimming: 5 bases; junction bases outside the gene matches: 6. Germline CDR1 LNHDA, CDR2 SQIVND (reference sequence). The CDR3 runs to 12 residues. The CDR3 DNA sequence: TGTGCCTCAGAACAGGGGGCGTATGGCTACACCTTC. Encoded protein: CASEQGAYGYTF.